These T cell receptor beta chains were read from a single sample in a study of blood T cell repertoires in COVID-19. Libraries were prepared by immunoSEQ multiplex PCR; TCRdb keeps only in-frame clonotypes and omits some of them. The sample lists over 65,000 clones, approximately 92% seen once, with 6.5% to 8.5% in the top ten. Source material: peripheral blood. The receptor source for this set is a human donor in a cohort sampled during active COVID-19. CDR3s include the opening cysteine and the closing phenylalanine or tryptophan. Each record gives: clone size, V gene, J gene, D gene, CDR3 protein, CDR3 DNA. D genes are given only for firm matches. Clone size is shown for a subset of rows, as once, few, many or a class of expanded clone.

clone_size: NA
v_call: TRBV6-6
j_call: TRBJ2-7
d_call: NA
cdr3_aa: CASSLFDRAYEQYF
cdr3_nt: TGTGCCAGCAGCCTCTTCGATCGGGCCTACGAGCAGTACTTC

clone_size: NA
v_call: TRBV4-1
j_call: TRBJ1-2
d_call: TRBD1
cdr3_aa: CASSQDKGQGINYGYTF
cdr3_nt: TGCGCCAGCAGCCAAGATAAAGGACAGGGTATTAACTATGGCTACACCTTC

clone_size: NA
v_call: TRBV5-1
j_call: TRBJ2-1
d_call: TRBD1
cdr3_aa: CASSLGQGSYNEQFF
cdr3_nt: TGCGCCAGCAGTCTTGGACAGGGCTCCTACAATGAGCAGTTCTTC

clone_size: NA
v_call: TRBV30
j_call: TRBJ1-4
d_call: TRBD1
cdr3_aa: CAWSGTESEKLFF
cdr3_nt: TGTGCCTGGTCTGGGACAGAAAGTGAAAAACTGTTTTTT

clone_size: few
v_call: TRBV19
j_call: TRBJ1-2
d_call: NA
cdr3_aa: CATHEAGSYGYTF
cdr3_nt: TGTGCCACCCACGAAGCAGGGTCCTATGGCTACACCTTC

clone_size: NA
v_call: TRBV6-4
j_call: TRBJ2-3
d_call: TRBD2
cdr3_aa: CASSDSTSGGDTQYF
cdr3_nt: TGTGCCAGCAGTGACTCGACTAGCGGTGGAGATACGCAGTATTTT

clone_size: NA
v_call: TRBV15
j_call: TRBJ2-5
d_call: NA
cdr3_aa: CATSSGPSEAETQYF
cdr3_nt: TGTGCCACCAGCAGCGGCCCCTCCGAGGCGGAGACCCAGTACTTC

clone_size: NA
v_call: TRBV27
j_call: TRBJ2-1
d_call: TRBD2
cdr3_aa: CASGPLAGGSNEQFF
cdr3_nt: TGTGCCAGCGGGCCTTTAGCGGGGGGGTCCAATGAGCAGTTCTTC

clone_size: NA
v_call: TRBV19
j_call: TRBJ1-2
d_call: NA
cdr3_aa: CASSFFRGGTEYGYTF
cdr3_nt: TGTGCCAGTAGTTTTTTCCGGGGGGGCACGGAGTATGGCTACACCTTC

clone_size: NA
v_call: TRBV27
j_call: TRBJ1-1
d_call: TRBD1
cdr3_aa: CASKEQGSGTEAFF
cdr3_nt: TGTGCCAGCAAAGAACAGGGGAGTGGGACTGAAGCTTTCTTT

clone_size: NA
v_call: TRBV19
j_call: TRBJ1-6
d_call: NA
cdr3_aa: CASSIVTGNNSPLHF
cdr3_nt: TGTGCCAGTAGTATAGTAACAGGGAATAATTCACCCCTCCACTTT

clone_size: NA
v_call: TRBV24-1
j_call: TRBJ2-1
d_call: TRBD1
cdr3_aa: CATSDPTGVKYNEQFF
cdr3_nt: TGTGCCACCAGTGACCCGACAGGGGTGAAATACAATGAGCAGTTCTTC

clone_size: NA
v_call: TRBV6-6
j_call: TRBJ1-2
d_call: TRBD1
cdr3_aa: CASSRQGENGYTF
cdr3_nt: TGTGCCAGCAGCCGACAGGGGGAGAATGGCTACACCTTC

clone_size: NA
v_call: TRBV10-3
j_call: TRBJ1-1
d_call: NA
cdr3_aa: CAISESAGQLNTEAFF
cdr3_nt: TGTGCCATCAGTGAGTCAGCCGGACAGCTGAACACTGAAGCTTTCTTT

clone_size: NA
v_call: TRBV27
j_call: TRBJ1-2
d_call: TRBD1
cdr3_aa: CASSPRDRGTYGYTF
cdr3_nt: TGTGCCAGCAGTCCCCGGGACAGGGGTACCTATGGCTACACCTTC

clone_size: NA
v_call: TRBV9
j_call: TRBJ2-3
d_call: TRBD1
cdr3_aa: CASSDRDRGSDTQYF
cdr3_nt: TGTGCCAGCAGCGACCGGGACAGGGGTTCAGATACGCAGTATTTT

clone_size: NA
v_call: TRBV11-3
j_call: TRBJ1-1
d_call: NA
cdr3_aa: CASSPTGNTEAFF
cdr3_nt: TGTGCCAGCAGCCCGACAGGGAACACTGAAGCTTTCTTT

clone_size: NA
v_call: TRBV24-1
j_call: TRBJ1-5
d_call: NA
cdr3_aa: CATSKAGNNQPQHF
cdr3_nt: TGTGCCACCAGTAAGGCAGGGAACAATCAGCCCCAGCATTTT

clone_size: NA
v_call: TRBV28
j_call: TRBJ2-3
d_call: NA
cdr3_aa: CASSKVGSSIAGLTDTQYF
cdr3_nt: TGTGCCAGCAGTAAAGTTGGAAGTTCTATTGCAGGTCTCACAGATACGCAGTATTTT

clone_size: NA
v_call: TRBV10-3
j_call: TRBJ2-2
d_call: TRBD1
cdr3_aa: CAISEDGRGLNGELFF
cdr3_nt: TGTGCCATCAGTGAGGATGGCAGGGGGCTAAACGGGGAGCTGTTTTTT

clone_size: NA
v_call: TRBV5-1
j_call: TRBJ2-5
d_call: NA
cdr3_aa: CASTGVSFQETQYF
cdr3_nt: TGCGCCAGCACCGGGGTCTCGTTCCAAGAGACCCAGTACTTC

clone_size: once
v_call: TRBV24-1
j_call: TRBJ2-2
d_call: NA
cdr3_aa: CATSDPPDRPGELFF
cdr3_nt: TGTGCCACCAGTGATCCTCCCGACAGGCCCGGGGAGCTGTTTTTT

clone_size: few
v_call: TRBV5-1
j_call: TRBJ2-1
d_call: TRBD2
cdr3_aa: CASSLVRSLGGNEQFF
cdr3_nt: TGCGCCAGCAGCTTGGTGAGGTCTCTCGGGGGGAATGAGCAGTTCTTC

clone_size: NA
v_call: TRBV5-8
j_call: TRBJ1-5
d_call: TRBD1
cdr3_aa: CASSRTDRRDQPQHF
cdr3_nt: TGTGCCAGCAGCAGGACGGACAGGCGAGATCAGCCCCAGCATTTT

clone_size: NA
v_call: TRBV6-6
j_call: TRBJ1-2
d_call: NA
cdr3_aa: CASSPRTVANYGYTF
cdr3_nt: TGTGCCAGCAGTCCCCGGACAGTTGCTAACTATGGCTACACCTTC